Listed below are T cell receptor beta chains from one sample, sequenced in a study of shared clonotypes between healthy human individuals. TCRdb's copy holds only in-frame clones and misses some; the assay was immunoSEQ multiplex PCR. The repertoire consists of almost 700,000 clones, with just over 90% occurring once and the leading ten covering 24%. Material: naive CD8+ T cells sorted from blood. The receptors originated from a young man in good health. Each CDR3 is given with its conserved first and last residue. Each record gives: V gene, J gene, D gene, CDR3 protein. The D gene is left open where the match is weak.

TRBV5-1	TRBJ2-5	TRBD2	CASSALAGPQETQYF
TRBV5-6	TRBJ2-7	-	CASSTYAGTVTEQYF
TRBV5-6	TRBJ1-4	-	CASSTGIELFF
TRBV5-6	TRBJ2-7	-	CASTDDSPYEQYF
TRBV7-9	TRBJ2-7	-	CASSLGQRYEQYF
TRBV28	TRBJ2-3	-	CASSFGPTDTQYF
TRBV27	TRBJ2-7	TRBD2	CASSPQRGSGRALEQYF
TRBV9	TRBJ2-7	-	CASSVEAAYEQYF
TRBV11-3	TRBJ2-3	-	CASSLNRAGMADTQYF
TRBV9	TRBJ1-4	-	CASSVGDGGEKLFF
TRBV5-1	TRBJ1-4	-	CASSRAGAFNEKLFF
TRBV6-5	TRBJ1-2	-	CASSTGSFLENGYTF
TRBV11-2	TRBJ2-1	TRBD2	CASSLDSLAGGPNEQFF
TRBV19	TRBJ2-7	-	CASSRVGVEQYF
TRBV29-1	TRBJ2-3	-	CSVSLGGADTQYF
TRBV27	TRBJ1-5	-	CASSENGLTFSNQPQHF
TRBV7-9	TRBJ2-1	TRBD2	CASSDLLAGVSNEQFF
TRBV7-9	TRBJ2-7	-	CASSLTGTYEQYF
TRBV7-9	TRBJ2-5	TRBD2	CASSTLAVKDQETQYF
TRBV7-2	TRBJ2-7	-	CASSLVGANYEQYF
TRBV29-1	TRBJ2-3	TRBD2	CSAISGRRSDTQYF
TRBV5-8	TRBJ1-4	-	CASSLQGTGDEKLFF
TRBV7-3	TRBJ2-1	-	CASSSGQGSDEQFF
TRBV23-1	TRBJ2-7	TRBD1	CASSHGTGRRTGSYEQYF
TRBV30	TRBJ2-4	TRBD1	CAWNPGQGGAVNIQYF
TRBV4-3	TRBJ2-7	TRBD1	CASSQGPGQGGLYEQYF
TRBV27	TRBJ2-7	-	CASSLGRQRYEQYF
TRBV7-9	TRBJ2-1	-	CASSSEGGVPLNEQFF
TRBV5-1	TRBJ2-5	-	CASSLRGSETQYF
TRBV27	TRBJ2-5	-	CASSLNGVEETQYF
TRBV28	TRBJ1-5	-	CASSLGRYQPQHF
TRBV5-1	TRBJ2-7	TRBD1	CASSLSGGYEQYF
TRBV6-5	TRBJ2-7	-	CASSRQGGNEQYF
TRBV28	TRBJ1-4	-	CASSLYATDTEKLFF
TRBV7-2	TRBJ1-5	-	CASSLEAGLDQPQHF
TRBV5-6	TRBJ2-5	-	CASSLERPKETQYF
TRBV19	TRBJ1-5	-	CASSIEQVSNQPQHF
TRBV9	TRBJ2-2	-	CASSPLVYGELFF
TRBV4-1	TRBJ2-3	-	CASSQEEGWGRADTQYF
TRBV9	TRBJ2-7	TRBD1	CASSVTQGAYEQYF
TRBV13	TRBJ2-1	-	CASSAPSAYEQFF
TRBV11-2	TRBJ2-3	TRBD1	CASSPGTGGVDTQYF
TRBV30	TRBJ2-5	-	CAWIGRSSLQETQYF
TRBV4-1	TRBJ1-3	-	CASSQDDSKRNTIYF
TRBV7-9	TRBJ2-1	TRBD2	CASSPGLAGVSYNEQFF
TRBV7-9	TRBJ2-1	-	CASSLVGEQFF
TRBV27	TRBJ2-7	TRBD1	CASSPGQGVGEQYF
TRBV7-9	TRBJ2-2	-	CASSSVGGNSYTGELFF
TRBV7-9	TRBJ2-7	TRBD2	CASSTSSGAYYEQYF
TRBV27	TRBJ1-1	-	CASGNPGQAFF
TRBV5-1	TRBJ2-1	-	CASSSGNEQFF
TRBV28	TRBJ1-2	-	CASSLRDGNRFVGANYGYTF